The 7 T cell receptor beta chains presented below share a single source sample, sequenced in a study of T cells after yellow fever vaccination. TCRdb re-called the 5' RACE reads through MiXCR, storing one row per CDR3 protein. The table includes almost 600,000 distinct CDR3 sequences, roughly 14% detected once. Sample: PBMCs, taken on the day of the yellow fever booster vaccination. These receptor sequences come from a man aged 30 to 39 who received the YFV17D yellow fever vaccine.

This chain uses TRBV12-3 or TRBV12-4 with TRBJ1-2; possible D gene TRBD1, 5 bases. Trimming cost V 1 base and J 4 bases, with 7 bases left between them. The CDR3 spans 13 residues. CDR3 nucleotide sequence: TGTGCCAGCAGTTTAGTCGGGACCTATGGCTACACCTTC. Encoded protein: CASSLVGTYGYTF.

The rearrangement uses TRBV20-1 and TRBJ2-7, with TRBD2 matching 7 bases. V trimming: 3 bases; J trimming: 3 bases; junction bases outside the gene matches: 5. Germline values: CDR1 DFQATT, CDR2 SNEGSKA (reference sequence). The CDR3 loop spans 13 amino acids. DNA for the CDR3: TGCAGTGCTAGGGTTAGCGGGCGCTACGAGCAGTACTTC. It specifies CSARVSGRYEQYF.

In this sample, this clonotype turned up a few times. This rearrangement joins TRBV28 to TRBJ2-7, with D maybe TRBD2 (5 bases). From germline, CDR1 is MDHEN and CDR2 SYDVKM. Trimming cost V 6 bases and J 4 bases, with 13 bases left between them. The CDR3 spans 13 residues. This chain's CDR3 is CASSPGSLYEQYF. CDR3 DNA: TGTGCCAGCAGCCCGGGGTCCCTTTACGAGCAGTACTTC.

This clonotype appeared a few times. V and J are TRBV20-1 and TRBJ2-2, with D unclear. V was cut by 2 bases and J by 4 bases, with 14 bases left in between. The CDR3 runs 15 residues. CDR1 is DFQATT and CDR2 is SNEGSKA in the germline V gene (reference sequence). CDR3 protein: CSARNRHPATGELFF. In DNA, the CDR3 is TGCAGTGCTAGAAATAGACACCCGGCCACCGGGGAGCTGTTTTTT.

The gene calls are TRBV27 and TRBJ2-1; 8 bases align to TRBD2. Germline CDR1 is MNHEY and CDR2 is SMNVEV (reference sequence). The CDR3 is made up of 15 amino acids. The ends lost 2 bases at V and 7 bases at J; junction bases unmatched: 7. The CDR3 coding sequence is TGTGCCAGCAGTTTAATCAGCGGGAGAAATAATGAGCAGTTCTTC. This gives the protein CASSLISGRNNEQFF.

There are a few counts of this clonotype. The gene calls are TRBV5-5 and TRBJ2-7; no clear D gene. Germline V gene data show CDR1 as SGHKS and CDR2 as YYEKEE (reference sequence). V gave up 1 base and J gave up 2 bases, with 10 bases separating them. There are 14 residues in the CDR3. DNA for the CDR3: TGTGCCAGCAGCTTGATGGGAACAACCTACGAGCAGTACTTC. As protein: CASSLMGTTYEQYF.

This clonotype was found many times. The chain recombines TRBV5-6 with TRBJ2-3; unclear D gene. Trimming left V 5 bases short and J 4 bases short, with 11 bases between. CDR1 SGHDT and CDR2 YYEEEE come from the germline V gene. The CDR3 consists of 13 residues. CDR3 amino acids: CASRRGVADTQYF. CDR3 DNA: TGTGCCAGCAGACGTGGTGTTGCAGATACGCAGTATTTT. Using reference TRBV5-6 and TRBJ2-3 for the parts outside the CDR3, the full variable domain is DAGVTQSPTHLIKTRGQQVTLRCSPKSGHDTVSWYQQALGQGPQFIFQYYEEEERQRGNFPDRFSGHQFPNYSSELNVNALLLGDSALYLCASRRGVADTQYFGPGTRLTVL.